One and the same sample provided the 20 T cell receptor beta chains below, sequenced in a study of T cell changes during pregnancy in multiple sclerosis. The assay was immunoSEQ multiplex PCR, and TCRdb's table has in-frame clones only and misses some. The sample lists around 72,000 clones, 91% occurring once. Specimen: peripheral blood, collected in the third trimester of pregnancy. These receptors came from a female donor in good health, enrolled as a control in a pregnancy study.

In DNA form, the CDR3 reads TGTGCCAGCAGCTTGGGACAGGGAACTGGCCACGAGCAGTACTTC. It yields the protein CASSLGQGTGHEQYF. The rearrangement links TRBV7-8 to TRBJ2-7; the match to TRBD1 covers 9 bases. The CDR3 runs 15 residues. Germline V lookup: CDR1 SGHVS, CDR2 FQNEAQ. V shed 3 bases, J shed 5 bases, and the junction held 8 bases outside the gene matches. The whole variable domain, filled in from reference TRBV7-8 and TRBJ2-7, reads GAGVSQSPRYKVAKRGQDVALRCDPISGHVSLFWYQQALGQGPEFLTYFQNEAQLDKSGLPSDRFFAERPEGSVSTLKIQRTQQEDSAVYLCASSLGQGTGHEQYFGPGTRLTVT.

The rearrangement links TRBV2 to TRBJ2-7; D is perhaps TRBD1 (6 bases). The CDR3 contains 13 residues. Per germline, CDR1 SNHLY and CDR2 FYNNEI. Deletions cut 10 bases from V and 1 base from J, with 14 bases between. The CDR3 nucleotides read TGTGCCACCACCGACAGGTCATCCTACGAGCAGTACTTC. It is translated as CATTDRSSYEQYF.

The rearrangement joins TRBV10-2 to TRBJ1-5; the D is unclear. Trimming removed 3 bases from V and 7 bases from J, with 7 bases in between. The CDR3 runs 12 residues. Germline CDR1 WSHSY, CDR2 SAAADI. Here the CDR3 reads CASSDGVQPQHF. For the CDR3, the DNA is TGCGCCAGCAGTGATGGAGTACAGCCCCAGCATTTT.

The chain is built from TRBV5-1 and TRBJ1-2, with 9 bases identical to TRBD1. Germline V lookup: CDR1 SGHRS, CDR2 YFSETQ. V shed 0 bases, J shed 8 bases, and the junction held 2 bases outside the gene matches. CDR3 size: 13 residues. The CDR3 spells CASSLGTGEGYTF. CDR3 DNA: TGCGCCAGCAGCTTGGGGACAGGGGAAGGCTACACCTTC.

This clone was detected once. J is TRBJ1-6 and V is TRBV6-1; the match to TRBD1 covers 7 bases. CDR3 length: 15 amino acids. Germline values: CDR1 MNHNS, CDR2 SASEGT. V shed 8 bases, J shed 8 bases, and the junction held 12 bases outside the gene matches. CDR3 sequence (DNA): TGTGCCAGCTGGGAACAGGGGAAACGGGATTCACCCCTCCACTTT. Translating it yields CASWEQGKRDSPLHF.

The rearrangement links TRBV28 to TRBJ2-7; 8 positions match TRBD1. Germline CDR1 MDHEN, CDR2 SYDVKM. The CDR3 extends over 14 amino acids. The J segment lost 6 bases and the V segment lost 6 bases, leaving 10 bases of the junction unmatched. The CDR3: CASRRPQGAGEQYF. CDR3 nucleotide sequence: TGTGCCAGCAGGCGCCCTCAGGGGGCAGGCGAGCAGTACTTC.

The CDR3 sequence: CASSPRPNSEQYF. The CDR3 DNA reads TGTGCCAGCAGTCCTAGACCGAATTCCGAGCAGTACTTC. The chain has TRBV6-5 and TRBJ2-7; D is undetermined. The length of the CDR3 is 13 residues. CDR1 MNHEY and CDR2 SVGAGI come from the germline V gene. The V and J ends lost 5 bases and 6 bases respectively, with 14 bases between them.

The rearrangement uses TRBV6-6 and TRBJ2-3; possible D gene TRBD1, 6 bases. In germline, CDR1 is MNHNY, CDR2 SVGAGI (reference sequence). Trimming stripped 7 bases from V and 5 bases from J, with 19 bases between. The CDR3 covers 15 residues. The CDR3 nucleotides read TGTGCCAGCACCAAGAGGGGGACCCTGCAAGATACGCAGTATTTT. This encodes CASTKRGTLQDTQYF.

J is TRBJ1-1 and V is TRBV4-1, with unresolved D. The germline V and J ends were trimmed by 5 bases and 5 bases, with 18 bases remaining between them. The germline CDR1 and CDR2 sequences are MGHRA and YSYEKL. This CDR3 contains 15 residues. In DNA form, the CDR3 reads TGCGCCAGCAGCTCGTTGGCGGGAGTAAGGACTGAAGCTTTCTTT. Translating gives CASSSLAGVRTEAFF.

V usage is TRBV5-1 and J usage is TRBJ1-2, with D possibly being TRBD1 (5 bases). Germline CDR1 SGHRS, CDR2 YFSETQ. Trimming took 1 base from V and 2 from J, leaving 9 bases between them. CDR3 length equals 14 residues. The CDR3 DNA sequence: TGCGCCAGCAGCTTGAATCAGGGAAACTATGGCTACACCTTC. Translating gives CASSLNQGNYGYTF. Based on the CDR3 plus reference TRBV5-1 and TRBJ1-2, the full variable domain is KAGVTQTPRYLIKTRGQQVTLSCSPISGHRSVSWYQQTPGQGLQFLFEYFSETQRNKGNFPGRFSGRQFSNSRSEMNVSTLELGDSALYLCASSLNQGNYGYTFGSGTRLTVV.

The chain combines TRBV6-6 with TRBJ2-1; no reliable D call. CDR1 is MNHNY, CDR2 SVGAGI, per germline (reference sequence). V was clipped by 0 bases and J by 0 bases, with 6 bases between them. The CDR3 is 15 residues long. The CDR3 DNA sequence: TGTGCCAGCAGTTACTCCGCAGTCTCCTACAATGAGCAGTTCTTC. Amino acids: CASSYSAVSYNEQFF.

V and J are TRBV13 and TRBJ2-1, with 7 bases matching TRBD1. CDR1 PRHDT and CDR2 FYEKMQ come from the germline V gene (reference sequence). The CDR3 extends over 15 amino acids. Losses at the gene ends were 4 bases for V and 7 bases for J; bases not matched to a gene: 10. The CDR3 DNA reads as TGTGCCAGCAGCTCCGACAGGGAAATAGGGAATGAGCAGTTCTTC. It codes for CASSSDREIGNEQFF.

The chain uses TRBV4-1 and TRBJ2-1; D unclear. CDR1 is MGHRA, CDR2 YSYEKL, per germline. This CDR3 region has 16 residues. V gave up 0 bases and J gave up 0 bases, with 9 bases separating them. The CDR3 nucleotides read TGCGCCAGCAGCCAAGATCGGAGTCTCTCCTACAATGAGCAGTTCTTC. This codes for CASSQDRSLSYNEQFF.

The V gene is TRBV27, the J gene TRBJ2-7; D remains unclear. V lost 3 bases and J lost 5, with 11 bases in between. Germline V gene data show CDR1 as MNHEY and CDR2 as SMNVEV (reference sequence). The CDR3 spans 13 residues. As DNA, the CDR3 is TGTGCCAGCAGTTTGGGTCAGGTTAACGAGCAGTACTTC. It codes for CASSLGQVNEQYF.

V gene TRBV5-8 combines with J gene TRBJ2-7; D not certain. CDR3 length: 14 residues. Germline V CDR1 and CDR2: SGHTS, YDEGEE. V was clipped by 2 bases and J by 3 bases, with 12 bases between them. The CDR3 loop reads CASSFGPDFYEQYF. The DNA of the CDR3 is TGTGCCAGCAGCTTTGGTCCCGACTTCTACGAGCAGTACTTC.

The CDR3 here is CASSLAGTSFPHEQYF. The CDR3 DNA is TGTGCCAGCAGCTTAGCCGGGACTAGCTTCCCCCACGAGCAGTACTTC. The chain recombines TRBV11-2 with TRBJ2-7; 9 bases agree with TRBD2. There are 16 residues in the CDR3. Germline V gives CDR1 SGHAT, CDR2 FQNNGV. After removal of 1 base from V and 5 bases from J, the junction contained 9 bases not matched to a gene.

The chain links TRBV30 to TRBJ1-1; weak D call: TRBD1 (6 bases). The CDR3 is 16 residues long. Germline V gives CDR1 GTSNPN, CDR2 SVGIG (reference sequence). The V end lost 3 bases, the J end lost 0 bases, and 17 bases lay between the germline ends. In DNA, the CDR3 is TGTGCCTGGAGCTTCTTCAGGGGATCATTGAACACTGAAGCTTTCTTT. It translates to CAWSFFRGSLNTEAFF.

J is TRBJ2-7 and V is TRBV5-1, with D possibly being TRBD2 (6 bases). From germline, CDR1 is SGHRS and CDR2 YFSETQ. The ends were cut back, 2 bases at V and 4 bases at J, with 7 bases in the middle. The CDR3 sequence is 12 residues long. This CDR3 reads CASSFGGYEQYF. In nucleotides, the CDR3 is TGCGCCAGCAGCTTCGGAGGGTACGAGCAGTACTTC.

J is TRBJ1-2 and V is TRBV18; the match to TRBD1 covers 9 bases. The length of the CDR3 is 20 residues. Germline CDR1 and CDR2: KGHSH and LQKENI. J gave up 1 base and V 5 bases, and 20 bases lay outside the gene matches. The CDR3 DNA is TGTGCCAGCTCAGCCGGGACAGGGAACCCGCTGAATGACTATAACTATGGCTACACCTTC. It is translated as CASSAGTGNPLNDYNYGYTF.

The rearrangement joins TRBV13 to TRBJ2-1, with 14 bases fitting TRBD2. This CDR3 comprises 17 residues. Losses at the gene ends were 4 bases for V and 4 bases for J; bases not matched to a gene: 6. Germline assignment: CDR1 PRHDT and CDR2 FYEKMQ (reference sequence). In DNA form, the CDR3 reads TGTGCCAGCAGCTGCGGTGGACTAGCGGGGGGATACAATGAGCAGTTCTTC. Its translation is CASSCGGLAGGYNEQFF.